Detailed here is one T cell receptor beta chain. The antigen it binds to is not known. No base qualities exist here, and no much larger clone lies one base off it. Donors were healthy HIV-negative adults with no recently reported acute infections or vaccinations. All donors were Caucasian adults living in Nashville, Tennessee, USA. CD4+ T cells were enriched by magnetic negative selection; naive cells were then positively selected on CD45RA, and the negative fraction formed the memory subset. Blood was obtained by leukapheresis, after which PBMCs were separated by Ficoll-Histopaque density gradient centrifugation and cryopreserved in liquid nitrogen vapor phase. Analytical flow cytometry was used to check the purity and quantity of every magnetically sorted T cell population. Genomic DNA was isolated from every sorted fraction and measured by UV absorbance on a Nanodrop 2000c. The data belong to a study of shared clonotypes between healthy human individuals (dated by TCRdb to the early 2020s). Regarding the research as a whole: Three men and a couple of women, aged 18 to 49 years, made up the cohort. For each donor, three plates each were used for CD4 naive and CD4 memory, two plates were used for CD8 naive, and one plate was used for CD8 memory. To estimate repertoire size and how much clonotype sharing occurs between individuals, the study deeply sequenced the blood TCR repertoires of five or six healthy adults. Different laboratories and diverse techniques were used to prepare libraries and sequence TCR repertoires, to increase sequencing depth and limit assay-specific biases. Leukapheresis yielded between about 0.85 and 10 billion PBMCs per donor.

Paper-wide results and their limitations: Pairwise subsampling indicated that sequencing depth was expected to affect the degree of clonotype sharing among donors. Even with the large sequencing depth, rarefaction of the sorted-subset datasets indicated that sequencing was incomplete. Compared with non-shared clonotypes, clonotypes shared by all four sorted-subset donors had higher generation probabilities. Only blood was sampled, and tissue TCR repertoires likely differ from those in blood. Estimated clonotype richness was generally larger for naive than for memory subsets. The small number of donors limited the genetic and exposure-history diversity represented. Approximately 4.8% of naive CD4, 3.5% of naive CD8, roughly 2.4% of memory CD4, and about 0.4% of memory CD8 clonotypes were shared across several donors.

Using the deep immunoSEQ assay, multiplex PCR amplified TCR CDR3 regions from genomic DNA. Genomic DNA extracted from each cell subset was distributed evenly over all wells of several immunoSEQ 96-well plates, and each plate served as one replicate. Each replicate PCR for sorted subsets received about 220 ng genomic DNA, equal to 28,000 or so T cell genomes. Purified libraries were quantified with a Qubit 3.0 fluorometer, sized on a Bioanalyzer 2100, and re-quantified with the KAPA Library Quantification kit. A separate single-read 150-cycle Illumina NextSeq 550 flow cell was used to sequence each immunoSEQ 96-well plate. Under the source paper's analysis protocol: Because the immunoSEQ output held only junctional sequences and lacked quality scores, the filtering could not match the filtering applied to full-length reads. To assign V/J genes and CDR3, sequences were annotated against IMGT germline references using PyIR, a Python wrapper for IgBLAST v1.9. Any read was removed if the V/J assignment was weak (E-value above 1e-6), the CDR3 was missing, or the read contained stop codons, out-of-frame junctions, or ambiguous translated residues. A V3J clonotype was defined by an identical inferred V gene, J gene, and CDR3 amino acid sequence. Percentage overlap between repertoires was calculated by dividing the number of shared unique clonotypes by the size of the smaller repertoire. Repertoire richness was assessed with RTK rarefaction, the Chao1 estimator, and Recon v2.1 estimates of unobserved clonotypes. Generation probabilities for all TCRbeta clonotypes obtained by the gDNA method from a handful of donors were computed using OLGA. In TCRdb, the immuneACCESS table is reduced to in-frame sequences with V and J assigned. These tables do not hold every clone; where another copy was compared, an unresolved V gene accounts for under half, and the others remain unexplained. Clonal size and the V and J genes are those of that table, whereas D and trimming came from the DNA. The table for this sample lists millions of clones; more than 90% of them were counted only once. The ten largest make up over 0.12% of the sample.

This clonotype originated in a man aged 18-30 years in good health. The sample taken for sequencing was naive CD4+ T cells sorted from blood. The sample's cell subset or site label, decoded: CD45RA+ positively selected.

The CDR3 protein is CASSEIGQGGNQPQHF. The nucleotide sequence is given as TGTGCCAGCAGTGAAATTGGTCAGGGAGGCAATCAGCCCCAGCATTTT. The rearranged chain carries TRBV2 and TRBJ1-5, with TRBD1 as a weak D call on 5 bases. CDR1 and CDR2, per the germline V gene, are SNHLY and FYNNEI. Trimming costs V 2 bases and J 2 bases, and their ends lie 13 bases apart. Including the terminal cysteine and phenylalanine, the CDR3 comprises 16 residues. Only CDR3 DNA is held: 48 bases, read in frame from base 1.